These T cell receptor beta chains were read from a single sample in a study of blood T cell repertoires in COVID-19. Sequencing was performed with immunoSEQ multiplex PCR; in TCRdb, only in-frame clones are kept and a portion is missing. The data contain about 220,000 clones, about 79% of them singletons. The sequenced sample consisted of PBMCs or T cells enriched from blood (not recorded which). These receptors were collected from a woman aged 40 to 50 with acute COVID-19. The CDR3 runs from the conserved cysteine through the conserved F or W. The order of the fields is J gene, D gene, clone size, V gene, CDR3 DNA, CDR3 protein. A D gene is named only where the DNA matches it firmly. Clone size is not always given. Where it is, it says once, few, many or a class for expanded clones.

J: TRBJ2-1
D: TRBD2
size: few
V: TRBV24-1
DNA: TGTGCCACCAGTGATCCTACTAGCGCCATGAAACTCAATGAGCAGTTCTTC
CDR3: CATSDPTSAMKLNEQFF

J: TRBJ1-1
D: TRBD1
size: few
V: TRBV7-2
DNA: TGTGCCAGCAGCCTAGATAGGACAGGGGGTGAAGCTTTCTTT
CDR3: CASSLDRTGGEAFF

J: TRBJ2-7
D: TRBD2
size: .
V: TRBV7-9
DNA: TGTGCCAGCAGCTTAAGCGGGGGCTACGAGCAGTACTTC
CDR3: CASSLSGGYEQYF

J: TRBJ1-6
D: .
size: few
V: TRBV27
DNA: TGTGCCAGCAGCTCGGGACATCCTAATTCACCCCTCCACTTT
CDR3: CASSSGHPNSPLHF

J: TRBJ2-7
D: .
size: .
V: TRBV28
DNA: TGTGCCAGCAGACCCGACGGAGCCTACGAGCAGTACTTC
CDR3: CASRPDGAYEQYF

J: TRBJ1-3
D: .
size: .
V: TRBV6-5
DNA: TGTGCCAGCAGCTCCTGGGGCACTGGAAACACCATATATTTT
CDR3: CASSSWGTGNTIYF

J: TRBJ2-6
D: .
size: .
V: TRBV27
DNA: TGTGCCAGCAGCCCGGCCTTGGCGGGCGGGGCCAACGTCCTGACTTTC
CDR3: CASSPALAGGANVLTF

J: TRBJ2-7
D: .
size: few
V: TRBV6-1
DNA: TGTGCCAGCAGTGAGAAGGCAGGGGAGGGATACGAGCAGTACTTC
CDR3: CASSEKAGEGYEQYF

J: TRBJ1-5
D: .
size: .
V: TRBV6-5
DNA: TGTGCCAGCAGTACCCGAAGAGATCAGCCCCAGCATTTT
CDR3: CASSTRRDQPQHF

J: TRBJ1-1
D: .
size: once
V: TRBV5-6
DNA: TGTGCCAGCAGCTACGGACAGAACACTGAAGCTTTCTTT
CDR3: CASSYGQNTEAFF

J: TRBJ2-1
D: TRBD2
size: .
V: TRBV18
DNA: TGTGCCAGCTCACCCTCTCGGGGGGGCGTCAATGAGCAGTTCTTC
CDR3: CASSPSRGGVNEQFF

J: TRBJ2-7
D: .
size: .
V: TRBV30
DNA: TGTGCCTCGAGGGGCCGGGACTACGAGCAGTACTTC
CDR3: CASRGRDYEQYF

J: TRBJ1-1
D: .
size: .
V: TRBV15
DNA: TGTGCCACCAGCAGAGATGACAGAGTGAACACTGAAGCTTTCTTT
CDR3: CATSRDDRVNTEAFF

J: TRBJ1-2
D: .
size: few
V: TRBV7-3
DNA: TGTGCCAGCAGCCCGACAGGAAACTATGGCTACACCTTC
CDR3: CASSPTGNYGYTF

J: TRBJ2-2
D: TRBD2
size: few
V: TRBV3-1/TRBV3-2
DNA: TGTGCCAGCAGCCCCGGGACTAGCGGGGAGCTGTTTTTT
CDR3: CASSPGTSGELFF

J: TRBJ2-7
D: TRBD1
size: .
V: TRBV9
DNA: TGTGCCAGCAGCCTAGGGGACAGTGGCTACGAGCAGTACTTC
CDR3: CASSLGDSGYEQYF

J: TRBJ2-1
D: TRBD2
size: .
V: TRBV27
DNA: TGTGCCAGCACTCCTAGCGGGAGCAATGAGCAGTTCTTC
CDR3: CASTPSGSNEQFF

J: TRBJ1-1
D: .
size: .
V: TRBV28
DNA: TGTGCCAGCAGCCGCAGGATTTCTATCACTGAAGCTTTCTTT
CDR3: CASSRRISITEAFF

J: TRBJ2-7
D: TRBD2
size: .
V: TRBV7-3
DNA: TGTGCCAGCAGCCAGGGACTAGGGGTCTACGAGCAGTACTTC
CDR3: CASSQGLGVYEQYF

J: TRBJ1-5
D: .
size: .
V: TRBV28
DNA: TGTGCCAGCATCAAAGGCGGATATGGCAATCAGCCCCAGCATTTT
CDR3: CASIKGGYGNQPQHF

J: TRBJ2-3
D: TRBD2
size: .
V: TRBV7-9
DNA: TGTGCCAGCAGCTTAAACGAGCGGGGGGCCACAGATACGCAGTATTTT
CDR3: CASSLNERGATDTQYF

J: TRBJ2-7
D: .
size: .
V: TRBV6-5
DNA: TGTGCCAGCAAGGCAGGCTCCTACGAGCAGTACTTC
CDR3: CASKAGSYEQYF

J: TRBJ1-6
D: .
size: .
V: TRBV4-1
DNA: TGCGCCAGCAGCCAAGAGGGGGGGCGCCTCTTAGGGGTCCTCCACTTT
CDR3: CASSQEGGRLLGVLHF

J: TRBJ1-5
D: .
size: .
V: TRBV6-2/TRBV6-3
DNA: TGTGCCAGCAGTTACACGGGACGGGGAGGTCAGCCCCAGCATTTT
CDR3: CASSYTGRGGQPQHF

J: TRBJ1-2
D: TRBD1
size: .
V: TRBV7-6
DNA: TGTGCCAGCAGCCCACGGACAGGATATGGCTACACCTTC
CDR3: CASSPRTGYGYTF

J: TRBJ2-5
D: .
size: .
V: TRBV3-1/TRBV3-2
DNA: TGTGCCAGCAGCCAGAGCCATCGCGGGACCCAGTACTTC
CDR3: CASSQSHRGTQYF

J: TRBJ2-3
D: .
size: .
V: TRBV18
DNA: TGTGCCAGCTTACAGTCGAGGGGGGGAAGAGATACGCAGTATTTT
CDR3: CASLQSRGGRDTQYF

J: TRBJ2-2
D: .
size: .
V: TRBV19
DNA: TGTGCCAGTCGCTACGCGGGGACAGAGAACACCGGGGAGCTGTTTTTT
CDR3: CASRYAGTENTGELFF

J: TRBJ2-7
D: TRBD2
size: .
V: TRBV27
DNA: TGTGCCAGCAGTTTATCGAGAACTAGCGGGAGCCCGTGGGGGGAGCAGTACTTC
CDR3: CASSLSRTSGSPWGEQYF

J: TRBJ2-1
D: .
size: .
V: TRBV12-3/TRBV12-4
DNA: TGTGCCAGCAGTCGGGGGACTTACAATGAGCAGTTCTTC
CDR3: CASSRGTYNEQFF

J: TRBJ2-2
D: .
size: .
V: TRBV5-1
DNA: TGCGCCAGCAGCCAGGCGACGAACACCGGGGAGCTGTTTTTT
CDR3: CASSQATNTGELFF

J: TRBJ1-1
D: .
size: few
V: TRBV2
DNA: TGTGCCAGCAGACGGGTTTTGGGCACTGAAGCTTTCTTT
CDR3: CASRRVLGTEAFF

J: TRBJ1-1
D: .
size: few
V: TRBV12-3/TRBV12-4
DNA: TGTGCCAGCAGTTTTGGCGGGGACACTGAAGCTTTCTTT
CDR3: CASSFGGDTEAFF

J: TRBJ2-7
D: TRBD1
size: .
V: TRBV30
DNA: TGTGCCTGGAGCCGGGACAGATCCTACGAGCAGTACTTC
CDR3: CAWSRDRSYEQYF

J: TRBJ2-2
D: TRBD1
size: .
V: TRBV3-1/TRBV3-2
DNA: TGTGCCAGCAGCCGACAGGGTAACACCGGGGAGCTGTTTTTT
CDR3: CASSRQGNTGELFF

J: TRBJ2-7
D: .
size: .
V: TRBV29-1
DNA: TGCAGCGTTGAAGGCCAGGGATCCGAGCAGTACTTC
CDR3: CSVEGQGSEQYF

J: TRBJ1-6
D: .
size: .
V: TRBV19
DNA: TGTGCCACTCGCCAGGACTATAATTCACCCCTCCACTTT
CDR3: CATRQDYNSPLHF

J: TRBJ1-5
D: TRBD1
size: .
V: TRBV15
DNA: TGTGCCACCAGCAGAGATCTGGGACAGGTCAATCAGCCCCAGCATTTT
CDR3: CATSRDLGQVNQPQHF

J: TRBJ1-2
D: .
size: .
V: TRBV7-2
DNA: TGTGCCAGCAGCTTAGAAGCGGACTACTATGGCTACACCTTC
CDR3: CASSLEADYYGYTF

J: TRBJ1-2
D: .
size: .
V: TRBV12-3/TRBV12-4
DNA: TGTGCCAGCAGTTTGGCGGGCGATGGCTACACCTTC
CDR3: CASSLAGDGYTF

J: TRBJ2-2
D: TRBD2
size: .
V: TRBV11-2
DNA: TGTGCCAGCAGCCCCCGACTAGCGGGTCTCGGGGGCGGGGAGCTGTTTTTT
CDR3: CASSPRLAGLGGGELFF

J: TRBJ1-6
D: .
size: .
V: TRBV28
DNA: TGTGCCAGCAGTTCGAATTCACCCCTCCACTTT
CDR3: CASSSNSPLHF

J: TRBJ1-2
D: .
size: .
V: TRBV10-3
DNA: TGTGCCATCAGTGACGGGGGGCGCCACGGTGGCTACACCTTC
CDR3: CAISDGGRHGGYTF

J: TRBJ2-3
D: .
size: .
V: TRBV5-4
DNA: TGTGCCAGCAGCTCGATAGGGGCGAAAGATACGCAGTATTTT
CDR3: CASSSIGAKDTQYF

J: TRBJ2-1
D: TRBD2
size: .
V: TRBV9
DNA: TGTGCCAGCAGCGTAGGGGCTAGCGGGAGATCCAATGAGCAGTTCTTC
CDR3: CASSVGASGRSNEQFF

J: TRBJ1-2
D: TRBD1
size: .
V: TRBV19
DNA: TGTGCCAGTACTCGACAGGGCACCTATGGCTACACCTTC
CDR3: CASTRQGTYGYTF

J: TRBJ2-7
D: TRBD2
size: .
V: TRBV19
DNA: TGTGCCAGTAGTGGGATAGCGGGAGGAGGCGAGCAGTACTTC
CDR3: CASSGIAGGGEQYF